What follows is one T cell receptor beta chain and its context. Antigen unknown. From germline, CDR1 is MDHEN and CDR2 SYDVKM. The V end was cut by 6 bases, the J end by 0 bases, with 18 bases between. This CDR3 contains 17 residues. The sample is drawn from a study of shared clonotypes between healthy human individuals. Study as a whole: Three plates each covered CD4 naive and memory; CD8 naive two, CD8 memory one.

The data were produced by immunoSEQ multiplex PCR, yet TCRdb's version contains in-frame clones alone and is incomplete. The sample lists more than 400,000 clones, 90% to 97% occurring once. Study results and limitations: A handful of donors shared approximately 5% of their naive CD4 clonotypes. It was the non-shared clonotypes that had lower generation probabilities than clonotypes shared by all four donors.

A CD45RA+ naive subset and a CD45RA-negative memory subset were split from CD4+ cells. This TCR derives from a woman in her thirties in good health. J is TRBJ1-3 and V is TRBV28; possible D gene TRBD1, 6 bases. The sequenced sample consisted of naive CD4+ T cells sorted from blood. The subset: CD45RA+ positively selected. The CDR3 spells CASSRPGTLSSGNTIYF. CDR3 nucleotide sequence: TGTGCCAGCAGCCGCCCCGGGACACTAAGCTCTGGAAACACCATATATTTT.